This passage covers 10 T cell receptor beta chains from one sample sequenced in a study of T cell repertoires in cytomegalovirus infection. The antigens for these receptors are not known. TCRdb fed the reads into MiXCR, producing one record per CDR3 protein. The repertoire holds fewer than 350,000 distinct CDR3 sequences, with almost 30% as singletons. The sample consisted of cultured PBMCs, taken from culture after CMV antigen stimulation. The source is a human donor in good health (CMV status not recorded). Some clones in this sample may be carry-over from other donors' samples.

The chain recombines TRBV7-8 with TRBJ1-1, with D maybe TRBD1 (5 bases). This CDR3 is built from 15 residues. V gave up 5 bases and J gave up 4 bases, with 17 bases separating them. Germline CDR1 SGHVS, CDR2 FQNEAQ. The CDR3 coding sequence is TGTGCCAGCAGCCTAGGTCGGGGGACGAGCACTGAAGCTTTCTTT. Its protein is CASSLGRGTSTEAFF.

This rearrangement joins TRBV6-1 to TRBJ2-7; D unresolved. Trimming removed 3 bases at V and 2 bases at J, with 11 bases between. Germline CDR1 reads MNHNS; CDR2 reads SASEGT. The CDR3 totals 14 residues. CDR3 sequence reads: CASSELVNPYEQYF. The CDR3 DNA reads TGTGCCAGCAGTGAGCTAGTAAACCCCTACGAGCAGTACTTC.

In this sample, this clonotype turned up a few times. The rearrangement links TRBV7-2 to TRBJ2-3; D assignment may be TRBD1 or TRBD2 (5 bases each). V gave up 5 bases and J gave up 4 bases, with 13 bases separating them. CDR1 is SGHTA, CDR2 FQGNSA, per germline. This CDR3 has 14 amino acids. The CDR3 here is CASSQSPGPDTQYF. Here the CDR3 DNA reads TGTGCCAGCAGCCAGAGTCCGGGACCAGATACGCAGTATTTT.

This clonotype was counted many times. The J gene is TRBJ2-7, the V gene TRBV6-5, with 11 bases that match TRBD1. Germline V gives CDR1 MNHEY, CDR2 SVGAGI. The CDR3 sequence is 15 residues long. After removal of 4 bases from V and 7 bases from J, the junction contained 9 bases not matched to a gene. The chain's CDR3 is CASSLNPGQGGEQYF. The CDR3 coding sequence is TGTGCCAGCAGTTTGAATCCGGGACAGGGGGGAGAGCAGTACTTC.

This clonotype was seen only a few times. The chain is built from TRBV19 and TRBJ1-6; D is unresolved. The CDR3 is 14 residues long. Germline-derived CDR1 and CDR2 are LNHDA and SQIVND (reference sequence). Trimming removed 3 bases at V and 4 bases at J, with 7 bases between. The CDR3: CASSIAQYNSPLHF. The CDR3 bases are TGTGCCAGTAGTATCGCACAGTATAATTCACCCCTCCACTTT.

This clonotype was observed a few times. The V gene is TRBV7-8, the J gene TRBJ1-2; D gene unclear. Trimming shortened V by 5 bases and J by 2 bases, and 12 bases separated the two germline ends. Germline V lookup: CDR1 SGHVS, CDR2 FQNEAQ. CDR3 length equals 14 residues. CDR3 in DNA: TGTGCCAGCAGCATGCCGACAACCAACTATGGCTACACCTTC. Its translation: CASSMPTTNYGYTF.

This clonotype was counted ten times or more. The gene calls are TRBV7-3 and TRBJ2-7, with 10 bases identical to TRBD2. The CDR3 extends over 15 amino acids. V lost 1 base and J lost 2; bases outside the gene matches: 2. The germline CDR1 and CDR2 sequences are SGHTA and FQGTGA. CDR3 sequence: CASSLNLAGAYEQYF. In DNA form, the CDR3 reads TGTGCCAGCAGCTTAAATCTAGCGGGAGCCTACGAGCAGTACTTC.

The rearrangement joins TRBV28 to TRBJ2-3; D possibly corresponds to TRBD2 (6 bases). The length of the CDR3 is 15 residues. Trimming shortened V by 5 bases and J by 5 bases, and 17 bases separated the two germline ends. Germline assignment: CDR1 MDHEN and CDR2 SYDVKM. The CDR3 sequence: CASSVGGGSGDTQYF. The CDR3 DNA is TGTGCCAGCAGTGTCGGTGGAGGGTCGGGAGATACGCAGTATTTT.

The chain links TRBV7-2 to TRBJ2-3; 14 positions agree with TRBD2. This CDR3 has 19 amino acids. The V gene end was trimmed by 7 bases and the J gene end by 3 bases; junction bases not matched to a gene: 15. From germline, CDR1 is SGHTA and CDR2 FQGNSA. The CDR3: CASTLIPGTSGRHTDTQYF. In DNA form, the CDR3 reads TGTGCCAGCACCCTTATTCCCGGGACTAGCGGGAGACATACAGATACGCAGTATTTT.

The J gene is TRBJ1-1, the V gene TRBV11-3, with D uncertain. The CDR3 runs 13 residues. Germline CDR1 reads SGHNT; CDR2 reads YENEEA. V was clipped by 2 bases and J by 6 bases, with 10 bases between them. CDR3 sequence reads: CASSLSEKAEAFF. The CDR3 nucleotides are TGTGCCAGCAGCTTAAGCGAGAAGGCTGAAGCTTTCTTT.